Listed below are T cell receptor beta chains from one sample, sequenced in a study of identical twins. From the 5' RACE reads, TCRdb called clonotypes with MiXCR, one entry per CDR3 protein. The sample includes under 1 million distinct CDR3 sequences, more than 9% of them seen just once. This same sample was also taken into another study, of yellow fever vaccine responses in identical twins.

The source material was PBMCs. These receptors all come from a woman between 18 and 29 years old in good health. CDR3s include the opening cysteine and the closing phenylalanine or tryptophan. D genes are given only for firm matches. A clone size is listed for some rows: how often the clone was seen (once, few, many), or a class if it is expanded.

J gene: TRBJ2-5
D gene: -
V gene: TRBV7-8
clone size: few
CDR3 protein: CASSLVGRAETQYF
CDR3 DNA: TGTGCCAGCAGCTTAGTTGGCAGGGCGGAGACCCAGTACTTC

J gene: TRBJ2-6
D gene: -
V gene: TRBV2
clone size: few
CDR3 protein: CATSPGPSGANVLTF
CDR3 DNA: TGTGCCACCTCCCCCGGCCCCTCTGGGGCCAACGTCCTGACTTTC

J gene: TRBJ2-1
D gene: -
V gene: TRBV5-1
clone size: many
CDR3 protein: CASSLARVDEQFF
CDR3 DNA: TGCGCCAGCAGCTTGGCCCGGGTTGATGAGCAGTTCTTC

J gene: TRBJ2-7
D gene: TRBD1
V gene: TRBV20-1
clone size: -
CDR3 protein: CSAFKQGSSYEQYF
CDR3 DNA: TGCAGTGCCTTTAAACAGGGGAGCTCCTACGAGCAGTACTTC

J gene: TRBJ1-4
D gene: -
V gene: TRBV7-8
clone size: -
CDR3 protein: CASSLVRARDFNEKLFF
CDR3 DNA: TGTGCCAGCAGCTTAGTAAGGGCGAGGGACTTTAATGAAAAACTGTTTTTT

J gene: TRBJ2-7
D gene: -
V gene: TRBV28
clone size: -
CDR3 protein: CASSPGALAGYEQYF
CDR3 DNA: TGTGCCAGCAGCCCAGGGGCCCTAGCCGGATACGAGCAGTACTTC

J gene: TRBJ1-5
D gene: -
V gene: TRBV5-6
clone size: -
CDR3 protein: CASSFGFSAGQPQHF
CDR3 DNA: TGTGCCAGCAGCTTTGGGTTTTCGGCTGGCCAGCCCCAGCATTTT

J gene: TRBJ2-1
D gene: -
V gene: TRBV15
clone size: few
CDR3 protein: CATSRSQDYPYNEQFF
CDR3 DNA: TGTGCCACCAGCAGATCCCAGGACTACCCCTACAATGAGCAGTTCTTC

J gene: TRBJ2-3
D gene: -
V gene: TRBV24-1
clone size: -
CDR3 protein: CATSAVGDITDTQYF
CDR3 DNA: TGTGCCACCAGTGCTGTGGGAGACATCACAGATACGCAGTATTTT

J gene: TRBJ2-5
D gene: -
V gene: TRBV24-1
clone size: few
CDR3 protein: CATSDFLSEPETQYF
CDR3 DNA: TGTGCCACCAGTGATTTCCTCTCAGAGCCCGAGACCCAGTACTTC

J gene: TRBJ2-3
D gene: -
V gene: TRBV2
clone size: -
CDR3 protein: CASADGSTDTQYF
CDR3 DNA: TGTGCCAGCGCGGACGGGAGCACAGATACGCAGTATTTT

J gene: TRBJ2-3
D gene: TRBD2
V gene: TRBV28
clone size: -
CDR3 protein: CASSSPGGSADTQYF
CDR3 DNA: TGTGCCAGCAGCTCCCCGGGGGGGAGCGCAGATACGCAGTATTTT

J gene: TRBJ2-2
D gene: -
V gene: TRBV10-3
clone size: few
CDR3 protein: CAIGDTGELFF
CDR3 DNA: TGTGCCATAGGAGACACCGGGGAGCTGTTTTTT

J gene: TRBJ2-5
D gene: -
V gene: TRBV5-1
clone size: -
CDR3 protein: CASSPPGSGETQYF
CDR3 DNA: TGCGCCAGCAGCCCCCCCGGGAGTGGAGAGACCCAGTACTTC

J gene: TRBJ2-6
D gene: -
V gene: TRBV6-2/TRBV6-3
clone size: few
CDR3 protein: CASSYGDSGANVLTF
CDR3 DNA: TGTGCCAGCAGTTACGGGGACTCTGGGGCCAACGTCCTGACTTTC

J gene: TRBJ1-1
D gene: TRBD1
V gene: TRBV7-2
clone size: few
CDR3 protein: CASSSQGQGTEAFF
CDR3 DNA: TGTGCCAGCAGCTCTCAGGGACAGGGCACTGAAGCTTTCTTT

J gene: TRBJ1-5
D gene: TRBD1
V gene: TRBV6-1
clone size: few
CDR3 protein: CASAAEGQGFISNQPQHF
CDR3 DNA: TGTGCCAGCGCGGCTGAGGGACAGGGGTTTATTAGCAATCAGCCCCAGCATTTT

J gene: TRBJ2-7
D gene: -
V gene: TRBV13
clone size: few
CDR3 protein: CASSPISAYEQYF
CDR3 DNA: TGTGCCAGCAGCCCGATTTCTGCGTACGAGCAGTACTTC

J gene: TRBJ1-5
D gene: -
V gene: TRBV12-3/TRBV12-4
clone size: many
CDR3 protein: CASSLTPHQPQHF
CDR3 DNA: TGTGCCAGCAGTTTAACCCCCCATCAGCCCCAGCATTTT

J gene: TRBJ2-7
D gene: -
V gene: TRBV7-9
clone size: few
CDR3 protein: CASSPPGKVSEQYF
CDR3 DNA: TGTGCCAGCAGCCCGCCAGGGAAGGTGAGCGAGCAGTACTTC

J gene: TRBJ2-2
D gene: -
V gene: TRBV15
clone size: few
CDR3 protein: CATSRWGTGELFF
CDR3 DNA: TGTGCCACCAGCAGATGGGGAACCGGGGAGCTGTTTTTT

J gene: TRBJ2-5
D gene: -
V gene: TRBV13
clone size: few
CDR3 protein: CASSFRDLIGEETQYF
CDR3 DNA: TGTGCCAGCAGCTTCCGGGACTTAATTGGGGAAGAGACCCAGTACTTC

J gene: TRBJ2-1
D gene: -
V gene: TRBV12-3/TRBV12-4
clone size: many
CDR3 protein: CASSPQGPRQFF
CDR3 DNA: TGTGCCAGCAGTCCGCAGGGGCCGCGGCAGTTCTTC

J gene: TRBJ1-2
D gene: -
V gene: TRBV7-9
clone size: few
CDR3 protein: CASSLTLGREANYGYTF
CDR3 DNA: TGTGCCAGCAGCTTAACCTTAGGACGGGAAGCTAACTATGGCTACACCTTC

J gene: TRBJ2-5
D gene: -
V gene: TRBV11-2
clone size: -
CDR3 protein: CASTKEATQETQYF
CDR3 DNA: TGTGCCAGCACCAAAGAGGCTACCCAAGAGACCCAGTACTTC

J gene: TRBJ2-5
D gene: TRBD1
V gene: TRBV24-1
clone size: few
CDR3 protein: CATSDRTGLRETQYF
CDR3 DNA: TGTGCCACCAGTGATAGGACAGGGCTTAGGGAGACCCAGTACTTC

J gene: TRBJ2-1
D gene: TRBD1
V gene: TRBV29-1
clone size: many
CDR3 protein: CSGHRDRTYNEQFF
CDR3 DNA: TGCAGCGGACATAGGGACAGGACCTACAATGAGCAGTTCTTC

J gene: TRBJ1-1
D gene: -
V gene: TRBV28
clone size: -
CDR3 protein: CASSSSAAEAFF
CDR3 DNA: TGTGCCAGCAGTTCCTCGGCGGCTGAAGCTTTCTTT

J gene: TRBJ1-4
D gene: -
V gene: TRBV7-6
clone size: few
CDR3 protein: CASSLEVGRVTEKLFF
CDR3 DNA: TGTGCCAGCAGCTTAGAAGTGGGCAGGGTTACGGAAAAACTGTTTTTT

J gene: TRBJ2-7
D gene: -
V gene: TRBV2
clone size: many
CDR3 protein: CASVDTSSYEQYF
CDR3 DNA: TGTGCCAGCGTAGACACCTCGTCCTACGAGCAGTACTTC

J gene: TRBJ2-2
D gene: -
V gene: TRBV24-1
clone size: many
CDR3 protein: CATSDLSGPGGELFF
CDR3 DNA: TGTGCCACCAGTGACCTCTCCGGCCCTGGCGGGGAGCTGTTTTTT

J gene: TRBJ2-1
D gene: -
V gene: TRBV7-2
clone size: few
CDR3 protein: CASSPASVGEQFF
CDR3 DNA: TGTGCCAGCAGCCCAGCGAGCGTAGGTGAGCAGTTCTTC

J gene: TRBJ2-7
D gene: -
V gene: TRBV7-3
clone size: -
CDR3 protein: CASSLLPSSYEQYF
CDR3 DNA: TGTGCCAGCAGCTTATTGCCGAGCTCCTACGAGCAGTACTTC

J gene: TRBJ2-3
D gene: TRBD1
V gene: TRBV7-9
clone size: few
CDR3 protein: CASSFGTGDTQYF
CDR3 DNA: TGTGCCAGCAGCTTCGGGACAGGCGATACGCAGTATTTT

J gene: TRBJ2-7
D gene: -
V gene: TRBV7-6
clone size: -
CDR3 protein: CASSLAVAGEQYF
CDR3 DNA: TGTGCCAGCAGCTTAGCGGTAGCAGGCGAGCAGTACTTC

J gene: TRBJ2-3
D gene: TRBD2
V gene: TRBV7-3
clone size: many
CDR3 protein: CASSLNGLAGTDTQYF
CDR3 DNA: TGTGCCAGCAGCTTAAACGGACTAGCGGGCACAGATACGCAGTATTTT

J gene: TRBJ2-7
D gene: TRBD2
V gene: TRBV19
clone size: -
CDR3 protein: CASSGALTSGRNEQYF
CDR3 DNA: TGTGCCAGTAGTGGGGCCCTAACTAGCGGGAGGAACGAGCAGTACTTC

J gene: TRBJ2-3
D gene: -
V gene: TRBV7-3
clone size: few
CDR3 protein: CASSLVAGIVPRTDTQYF
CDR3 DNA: TGTGCCAGCAGCTTAGTTGCGGGGATCGTACCCCGCACAGATACGCAGTATTTT

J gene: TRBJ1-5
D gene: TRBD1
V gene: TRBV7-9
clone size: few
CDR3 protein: CASSSTGGVNQPQHF
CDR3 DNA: TGTGCCAGCAGCTCCACAGGGGGCGTTAATCAGCCCCAGCATTTT

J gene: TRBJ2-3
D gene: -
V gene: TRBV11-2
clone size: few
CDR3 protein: CASSSPDRRTITDTQYF
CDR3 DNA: TGTGCCAGCAGCTCTCCCGACCGTAGGACGATTACAGATACGCAGTATTTT

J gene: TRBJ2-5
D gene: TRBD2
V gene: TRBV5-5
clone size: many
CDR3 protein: CASSLYSGEETQYF
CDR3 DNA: TGTGCCAGCAGCTTATATAGCGGGGAAGAGACCCAGTACTTC

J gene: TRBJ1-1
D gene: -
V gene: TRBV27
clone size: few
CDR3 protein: CASSTFDRWNTEAFF
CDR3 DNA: TGTGCCAGCAGTACATTTGACAGGTGGAACACTGAAGCTTTCTTT

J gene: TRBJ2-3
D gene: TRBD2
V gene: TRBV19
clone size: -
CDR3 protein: CASSAFSGMVSGTQYF
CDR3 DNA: TGTGCCAGTAGCGCTTTTAGCGGGATGGTTTCGGGTACGCAGTATTTT

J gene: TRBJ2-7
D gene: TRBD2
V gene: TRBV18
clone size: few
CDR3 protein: CASSPPAGGEQYF
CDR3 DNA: TGTGCCAGCTCACCTCCAGCGGGAGGCGAGCAGTACTTC

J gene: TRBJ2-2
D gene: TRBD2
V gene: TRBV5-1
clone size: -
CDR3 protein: CASSLATSGRGTGELFF
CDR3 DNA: TGCGCCAGCAGCTTGGCGACTAGCGGGAGAGGAACCGGGGAGCTGTTTTTT

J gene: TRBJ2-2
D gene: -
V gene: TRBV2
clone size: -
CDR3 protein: CASSESGSGELFF
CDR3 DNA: TGTGCCAGCAGTGAGTCGGGCTCCGGGGAGCTGTTTTTT

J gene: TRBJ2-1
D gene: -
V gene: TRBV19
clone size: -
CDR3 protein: CASSIGGYSSEQFF
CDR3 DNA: TGTGCCAGTAGTATCGGGGGTTATTCCAGTGAGCAGTTCTTC

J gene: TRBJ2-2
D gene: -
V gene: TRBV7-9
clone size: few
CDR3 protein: CASSWSPTGELFF
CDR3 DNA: TGTGCCAGCAGCTGGAGCCCGACCGGGGAGCTGTTTTTT

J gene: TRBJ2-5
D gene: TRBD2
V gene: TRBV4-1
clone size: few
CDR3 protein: CASSQAGGGKTQYF
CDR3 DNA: TGCGCCAGCAGCCAAGCCGGGGGAGGGAAGACCCAGTACTTC

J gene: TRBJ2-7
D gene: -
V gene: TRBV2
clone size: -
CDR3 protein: CASSGSTTVIYEQYF
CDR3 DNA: TGTGCCAGCAGCGGATCGACGACGGTAATCTACGAGCAGTACTTC

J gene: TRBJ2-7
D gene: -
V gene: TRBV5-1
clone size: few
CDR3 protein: CASIFHTPGLLNPYEQYF
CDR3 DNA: TGCGCCAGCATCTTCCATACACCGGGACTCTTGAACCCCTACGAGCAGTACTTC

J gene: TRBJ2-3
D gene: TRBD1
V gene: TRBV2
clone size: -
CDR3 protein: CASSGSGQDTDTQYF
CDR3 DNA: TGTGCCAGCAGTGGGTCGGGACAGGACACAGATACGCAGTATTTT

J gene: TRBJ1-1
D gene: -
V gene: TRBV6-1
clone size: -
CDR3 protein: CASSIGLNSEAFF
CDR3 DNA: TGTGCCAGCAGTATAGGCCTCAACTCTGAAGCTTTCTTT

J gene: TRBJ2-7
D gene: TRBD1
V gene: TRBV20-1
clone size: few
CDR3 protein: CSARAPGQGASLKEQYF
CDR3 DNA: TGCAGTGCTAGAGCTCCGGGACAGGGTGCGTCGTTGAAGGAGCAGTACTTC

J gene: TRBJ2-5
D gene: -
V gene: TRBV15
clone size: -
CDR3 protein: CATSRGRGGSETQYF
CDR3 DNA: TGTGCCACCAGCAGAGGTAGAGGGGGTTCGGAGACCCAGTACTTC